One TCR beta chain is described in this entry. Its antigen is undetermined. Profiling relied on immunoSEQ multiplex PCR, and the TCRdb table lists in-frame clones only, not all of them. The repertoire consists of about 140,000 clones, with 80% to 95% occurring once and the leading ten covering 1.5%. The CDR3 consists of 15 residues. Germline lookup yields CDR1 SGHRS and CDR2 YFSETQ. V was cut by 4 bases and J by 2 bases, with 16 bases left in between. The sample comes from a study of CD4+ T cells in melanoma. Study observations and caveats: A reported correlation linked neoantigen-specific CD4+ T cells to CD8+, macrophage and B cell function.

J is TRBJ2-7 and V is TRBV5-1, with TRBD2 as a possible D gene (7 bases). The sequence was obtained from a human donor with melanoma. CDR3 DNA sequence: TGCGCCAGCAGCCCGGGGGGCCTAGCCACCTACGAGCAGTACTTC. This sequence encodes CASSPGGLATYEQYF.